The sample holds a few counts of the clone carrying this TCR beta chain. The record originates from a study of T-cell memory formation after mild COVID-19. Libraries for TCRalpha and TCRbeta carried sample barcodes and unique molecular identifiers via 5'RACE. Using its own MiXCR run on the 5' RACE reads, TCRdb lists one record per CDR3 protein. Of about 190,000 distinct CDR3 sequences listed, roughly 30% are singletons. The V gene's germline CDR1 is SGHRS and CDR2 YFSETQ. With 5 bases removed from V and 5 bases from J, the gap between germline ends came to 19 bases. This CDR3 has 16 amino acids. Sequences were obtained from PBMCs or a T cell subset sorted from them (not recorded which). The sequence came from an adult woman who had mild COVID-19 (a few samples of this study predate the infection). Cell type and time point are not known. The J gene is TRBJ2-2, the V gene TRBV5-1; D gene unclear. CDR3 bases: TGCGCCAGCAGTCCTCCAGCTGTAGGGTCAACCGGGGAGCTGTTTTTT. Translating gives CASSPPAVGSTGELFF.